This TCR beta chain was sequenced in a study of blood T cell repertoires in COVID-19. Across the whole study: The cDNA or gDNA used as material had been derived from T cells, B-cell-depleted T cells, or PBMCs.

The table came from immunoSEQ multiplex PCR; TCRdb's copy has only in-frame clones and leaves some out. The sample comprises 250,000 or so clones, roughly 89% of which are singletons, and 0.94% rests with the top ten. Germline CDR1 and CDR2: SGHRS and YFSETQ. The CDR3 totals 16 residues. The V and J ends lost 5 bases and 6 bases, in that order; junction bases with no gene match: 12. This clone was observed a single time. The chain employs TRBV5-1 and TRBJ2-2; 8 bases map to TRBD1. This clonotype originated in a woman in her 40s who had recovered from COVID-19. The sample was peripheral blood. DNA of the CDR3: TGCGCCAGCAGAATTTCGCCGGACAGGGTGGCCGGGGAGCTGTTTTTT. The encoded protein is CASRISPDRVAGELFF.